This T cell receptor beta chain was observed in a study of cytomegalovirus exposure and HLA in healthy donors. Assay used: immunoSEQ multiplex PCR; TCRdb lists only in-frame clones, some missing. The sample includes 120,000 or so clones, around 96% of them seen just once. The junction had 10 bases not matched to a gene; V was cut back by 3 bases and J by 7 bases. The CDR3 length is 16 residues. Germline CDR1 SGHTA, CDR2 FQGNSA. The V call is TRBV7-2, the J call TRBJ2-4; 9 nucleotides align to TRBD2. This TCR was recovered from a man in his late teens or twenties in good health and CMV-seronegative. Sequences were obtained from PBMCs. The CDR3 reads CASSFGTAGGENIQYF. In nucleotides, the CDR3 is TGTGCCAGCAGCTTTGGTACCGCGGGAGGGGAGAACATTCAGTACTTC.